These 24 T cell receptor beta chains came from one sample sequenced in a study of blood T cell repertoires in COVID-19. Measured with immunoSEQ multiplex PCR; TCRdb has only the in-frame clones, and not every one. The sample holds just over 70,000 clones; roughly 80% are singletons and the top ten take 15% to 20%. The sequencing sample was made of peripheral blood. The source is a man aged 70 or older who had recovered from COVID-19.

The chain couples TRBV24-1 to TRBJ2-3, with TRBD2 identical over 11 bases. J lost 6 bases, V lost 0 bases, and 7 bases had no gene match. CDR1 is KGHDR and CDR2 is SFDVKD in the germline V gene. The CDR3 is 17 amino acids. CDR3 region: CATSDLKTSGSGDTQYF. The CDR3 bases are TGTGCCACCAGTGATTTGAAAACTAGCGGGAGTGGGGATACGCAGTATTTT.

This chain connects TRBV28 to TRBJ1-1; a weak D match, TRBD1 (5 bases). The CDR3 sequence is 14 residues long. CDR1 MDHEN and CDR2 SYDVKM come from the germline V gene. The V and J ends lost 1 base and 0 bases respectively, with 6 bases between them. The CDR3 loop reads CASSLLTVNTEAFF. The CDR3 DNA is TGTGCCAGCAGTTTATTGACAGTGAACACTGAAGCTTTCTTT.

In DNA, the CDR3 is TGTGCCAGCAGCGTGAGACAGGGTTATTCACCCCTCCACTTT. It translates to CASSVRQGYSPLHF. The rearrangement joins TRBV9 to TRBJ1-6; 7 nucleotides align to TRBD1. With V trimmed by 2 bases and J by 8 bases, 4 bases remained unmatched. Germline CDR1 and CDR2: SGDLS and YYNGEE. The CDR3 extends over 14 amino acids.

The chain combines TRBV9 with TRBJ1-6, with 10 positions matching TRBD1. This CDR3 is built from 16 residues. V trimming: 0 bases; J trimming: 9 bases; junction bases outside the gene matches: 6. CDR1 is SGDLS and CDR2 is YYNGEE in the germline V gene. CDR3 bases: TGTGCCAGCAGCGTAGATTTGGGACAGGGGACTTCACCCCTCCACTTT. It encodes CASSVDLGQGTSPLHF. Filled out from reference TRBV9 and TRBJ1-6, the complete variable domain reads DSGVTQTPKHLITATGQRVTLRCSPRSGDLSVYWYQQSLDQGLQFLIQYYNGEERAKGNILERFSAQQFPDLHSELNLSSLELGDSALYFCASSVDLGQGTSPLHFGNGTRLTVT.

This chain joins TRBV5-5 and TRBJ2-7, with TRBD2 identical over 9 bases. Germline V gives CDR1 SGHKS, CDR2 YYEKEE (reference sequence). V trimming: 1 base; J trimming: 2 bases; junction bases outside the gene matches: 10. The CDR3 runs 17 residues. CDR3 amino acids: CASSLSLGSGSPYEQYF. The CDR3 DNA sequence: TGTGCCAGCAGCTTGTCGCTTGGTAGCGGGAGCCCCTACGAGCAGTACTTC.

The chain employs TRBV7-9 and TRBJ2-7; 7 bases map to TRBD1. J gave up 7 bases and V 1 base, and 1 base lay outside the gene matches. This CDR3 has 12 residues. The germline V gene encodes CDR1 SEHNR and CDR2 FQNEAQ (reference sequence). The CDR3 loop is CASSLDRGEQYF. The CDR3 DNA follows: TGTGCCAGCAGCTTAGACAGGGGAGAGCAGTACTTC.

The chain carries TRBV7-9 and TRBJ2-5; a weak D match, TRBD2 (6 bases). The CDR3 has 14 residues. CDR1 and CDR2 from the germline V gene are SEHNR and FQNEAQ (reference sequence). V gave up 3 bases and J gave up 5 bases, with 13 bases separating them. Here the CDR3 reads CASSFLAVGETQYF. The CDR3, as DNA: TGTGCCAGCAGCTTTTTAGCGGTGGGGGAGACCCAGTACTTC.

The chain is built from TRBV6-2 or TRBV6-3 and TRBJ2-5, with 14 bases identical to TRBD2. The junction had 6 bases not matched to a gene; V was cut back by 4 bases and J by 2 bases. This CDR3 spans 17 amino acids. Looked up from germline, CDR1 is MNHEY and CDR2 is SVGEGT. This chain's CDR3 is CASSFGLAGGLQETQYF. Here the CDR3 DNA reads TGTGCCAGCAGTTTCGGACTAGCGGGGGGATTGCAAGAGACCCAGTACTTC.

V and J are TRBV4-3 and TRBJ2-2, with D possibly matching TRBD2 (6 bases). This CDR3 comprises 16 residues. V was pared by 0 bases and J by 2 bases, with 10 bases between. Germline CDR1 is LGHNA and CDR2 is YSLEER. CDR3 sequence reads: CASSQDWAGNTGELFF. The CDR3 nucleotides read TGCGCCAGCAGCCAAGATTGGGCGGGAAACACCGGGGAGCTGTTTTTT.

As regards this clone: At one end, the junction sequence differs from germline, possibly due to a read error. This sequence joins TRBV5-4 and TRBJ1-2; no definite D call. Germline V lookup: CDR1 SGHNT, CDR2 YYREEE (reference sequence). The CDR3 runs 13 residues. This CDR3 reads CASSLAGIYRYTF. CDR3 DNA sequence: TGTGCCAGCAGCTTGGCCGGGATCTATCGCTACACCTTC.

The chain links TRBV2 to TRBJ1-3; 7 bases agree with TRBD1. The V segment lost 8 bases and the J segment 0 bases; nucleotides outside the gene matches: 10. The CDR3 totals 16 residues. CDR1 is SNHLY, CDR2 FYNNEI, per germline. CDR3 loop: CASLRDSLNSGNTIYF. Here the CDR3 DNA reads TGTGCCAGCCTGAGGGACAGTCTTAACTCTGGAAACACCATATATTTT.

The gene calls are TRBV4-3 and TRBJ2-2; 8 bases agree with TRBD1. Germline V gene lookup returns CDR1 LGHNA and CDR2 YSLEER. This CDR3 region has 16 residues. Trimming cost V 1 base and J 0 bases; bases outside gene matches: 1. Written as DNA, the CDR3 is TGCGCCAGCAGCCAAGGGACAGGGTCGAACACCGGGGAGCTGTTTTTT. Translating it yields CASSQGTGSNTGELFF.

The J gene is TRBJ2-7, the V gene TRBV11-3, with 8 bases lining up with TRBD1. Trimming cost V 0 bases and J 0 bases; bases outside gene matches: 4. The CDR3 length is 16 residues. CDR1 is SGHNT and CDR2 is YENEEA in the germline V gene. CDR3 sequence (DNA): TGTGCCAGCAGCTTAGACAGAGGGACAGGCTCCTACGAGCAGTACTTC. The encoded protein is CASSLDRGTGSYEQYF.

The chain links TRBV5-8 to TRBJ2-3; D not certain. The germline CDR1 and CDR2 sequences are SGHTS and YDEGEE. V lost 4 bases and J 3 bases, leaving 12 bases between the germline ends. The CDR3 sequence is 14 residues long. The CDR3 DNA sequence: TGTGCCAGCAGCACTCCCACGAAGACAGATACGCAGTATTTT. Translating gives CASSTPTKTDTQYF.

The genes are TRBV7-2 and TRBJ1-3; D gene unclear. V was trimmed by 5 bases and J by 0 bases, leaving 11 bases between them. The CDR3 extends over 15 amino acids. CDR1 and CDR2 (germline): SGHTA, FQGNSA. Here the CDR3 DNA reads TGTGCCAGCAGCCCAACTTTTAGCTCTGGAAACACCATATATTTT. This codes for CASSPTFSSGNTIYF.

V usage is TRBV7-2 and J usage is TRBJ2-5; 11 nucleotides match TRBD2. The CDR3 runs to 18 residues. Germline V lookup: CDR1 SGHTA, CDR2 FQGNSA. Unmatched junction bases numbered 14, after V lost 5 bases and J lost 3 bases. The CDR3 loop is CASSRRTGLAGVEETQYF. The CDR3, as DNA: TGTGCCAGCAGCCGTCGGACAGGACTAGCGGGTGTGGAAGAGACCCAGTACTTC.

The chain links TRBV3-1 (or the pseudogene TRBV3-2) to TRBJ1-5; 9 bases line up with TRBD1. Trimming removed 5 bases from V and 3 bases from J; junction bases left unmatched: 5. CDR3 size: 15 residues. CDR1 is LGHDT and CDR2 is YNNKEL in the germline V gene (reference sequence). CDR3 coding DNA: TGTGCCAGCAGCATGGGACAGGGTGACAATCAGCCCCAGCATTTT. Amino acids: CASSMGQGDNQPQHF.

The chain uses TRBV5-1 and TRBJ2-2, with a weak D call TRBD2 (6 bases). The germline V gene encodes CDR1 SGHRS and CDR2 YFSETQ. V lost 6 bases to trimming and J lost 7 bases, with 16 bases between them. This CDR3 spans 14 amino acids. The CDR3 region is CASNPPEEGGELFF. CDR3 in DNA: TGCGCCAGCAACCCCCCGGAGGAGGGCGGGGAGCTGTTTTTT.

The chain uses TRBV12-3 or TRBV12-4 and TRBJ2-7, with D unclear. The V end was cut by 5 bases, the J end by 0 bases, with 5 bases between. This CDR3 spans 12 amino acids. CDR3 loop: CASSPNSYEQYF. In DNA, the CDR3 is TGTGCCAGCAGTCCCAACTCCTACGAGCAGTACTTC.

The gene calls are TRBV30 and TRBJ1-4, with TRBD1 matching over 7 bases. This CDR3 contains 13 residues. Germline V lookup: CDR1 GTSNPN, CDR2 SVGIG (reference sequence). J lost 5 bases, V lost 3 bases, and 3 bases had no gene match. The CDR3 sequence: CAWSRQGNEKLFF. The CDR3 region has the DNA TGTGCCTGGAGCCGACAGGGAAATGAAAAACTGTTTTTT.

The chain is built from TRBV18 and TRBJ1-3; D possibly corresponds to TRBD1 (5 bases). This CDR3 has 15 residues. V dropped 2 bases and J dropped 0 bases, with 8 bases sitting between them. Germline V gene lookup returns CDR1 KGHSH and CDR2 LQKENI. In DNA form, the CDR3 reads TGTGCCAGCTCACCAGGGGCGAGCTCTGGAAACACCATATATTTT. Translation: CASSPGASSGNTIYF.

The rearrangement joins TRBV19 to TRBJ1-2; the D is unclear. CDR3 length: 14 residues. Per germline, CDR1 LNHDA and CDR2 SQIVND (reference sequence). V was clipped by 3 bases and J by 0 bases, with 8 bases between them. The CDR3 spells CASSIGVANYGYTF. CDR3 in DNA: TGTGCCAGTAGTATCGGGGTAGCTAACTATGGCTACACCTTC.

This sequence joins TRBV6-1 and TRBJ2-1; maybe TRBD2 (6 bases). Germline assignment: CDR1 MNHNS and CDR2 SASEGT. CDR3 length: 15 residues. V shed 3 bases and J shed 4 bases, with 13 bases lying between them. The CDR3 here is CASSEGRGGYNEQFF. The CDR3 bases are TGTGCCAGCAGTGAGGGGCGGGGAGGATACAATGAGCAGTTCTTC.

This chain uses TRBV27 with TRBJ1-5; 7 bases map to TRBD1. Germline lookup yields CDR1 MNHEY and CDR2 SMNVEV (reference sequence). The J segment lost 1 base and the V segment lost 6 bases, leaving 6 bases of the junction unmatched. The CDR3 runs 15 residues. DNA for the CDR3: TGTGCCAGCAGCCGACAGGGCCTGAGCAATCAGCCCCAGCATTTT. Encoded protein: CASSRQGLSNQPQHF.